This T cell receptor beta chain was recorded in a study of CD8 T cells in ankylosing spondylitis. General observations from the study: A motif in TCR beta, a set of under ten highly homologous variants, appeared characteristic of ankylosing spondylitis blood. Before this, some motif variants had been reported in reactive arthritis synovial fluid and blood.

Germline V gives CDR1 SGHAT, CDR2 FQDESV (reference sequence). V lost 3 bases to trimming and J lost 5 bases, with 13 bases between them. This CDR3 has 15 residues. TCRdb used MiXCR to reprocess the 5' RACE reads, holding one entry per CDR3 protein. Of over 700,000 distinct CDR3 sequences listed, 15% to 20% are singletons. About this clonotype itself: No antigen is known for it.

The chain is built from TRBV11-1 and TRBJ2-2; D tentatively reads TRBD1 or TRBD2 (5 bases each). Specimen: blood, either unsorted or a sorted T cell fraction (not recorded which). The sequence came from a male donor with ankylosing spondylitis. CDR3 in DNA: TGTGCCAGCAGCTTTAAAATTGGGGGAACCGGGGAGCTGTTTTTT. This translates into CASSFKIGGTGELFF.